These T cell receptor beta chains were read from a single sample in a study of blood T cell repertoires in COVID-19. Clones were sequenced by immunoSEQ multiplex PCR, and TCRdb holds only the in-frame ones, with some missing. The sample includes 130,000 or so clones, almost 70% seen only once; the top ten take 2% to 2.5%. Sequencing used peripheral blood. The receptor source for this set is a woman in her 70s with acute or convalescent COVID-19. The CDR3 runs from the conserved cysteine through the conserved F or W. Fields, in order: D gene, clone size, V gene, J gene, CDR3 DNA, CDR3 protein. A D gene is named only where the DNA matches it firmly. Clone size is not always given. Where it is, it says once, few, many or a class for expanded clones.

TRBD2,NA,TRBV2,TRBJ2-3,TGTGCCAGCGGGGCTAGCGGATACACAGATACGCAGTATTTT,CASGASGYTDTQYF
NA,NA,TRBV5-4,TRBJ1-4,TGTGCCAGCAGCCCTCCGCCGGGGGGAGGAACTAATGAAAAACTGTTTTTT,CASSPPPGGGTNEKLFF
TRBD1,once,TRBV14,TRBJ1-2,TGTGCCAGCAGCCCCTTGGGACAGAGATATGGCTACACCTTC,CASSPLGQRYGYTF
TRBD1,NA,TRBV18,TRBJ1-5,TGTGCCAGCTCATACACAGGGGACAATCAGCCCCAGCATTTT,CASSYTGDNQPQHF
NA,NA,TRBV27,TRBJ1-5,TGTGCCAGCAGTCGTCAGGGGAACAATCAGCCCCAGCATTTT,CASSRQGNNQPQHF
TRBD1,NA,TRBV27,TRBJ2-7,TGTGCCAGCAAAACGGGACAGGGTCGCTACGAGCAGTACTTC,CASKTGQGRYEQYF
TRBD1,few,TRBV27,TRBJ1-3,TGTGCCAGCAGTGTATCCCCGGGACAGGGTAAAGGAAACACCATATATTTT,CASSVSPGQGKGNTIYF
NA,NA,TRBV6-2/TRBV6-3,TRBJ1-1,TGTGCCAGCAGTTACTTCGAGGGCTTGGGGACTGAAGCTTTCTTT,CASSYFEGLGTEAFF
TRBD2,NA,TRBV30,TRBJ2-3,TGTGCCTGGAGTGTATCCGGGGGGGATACGCAGTATTTT,CAWSVSGGDTQYF
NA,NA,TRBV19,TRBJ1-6,TGTGCCAGTAGTATGGGGGGGCTGACACCCCTCCACTTT,CASSMGGLTPLHF
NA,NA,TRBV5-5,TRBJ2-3,TGTGCCAGCAGCCTGGCAGGGATTGGCACAGATACGCAGTATTTT,CASSLAGIGTDTQYF
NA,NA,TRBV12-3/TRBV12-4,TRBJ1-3,TGTGCCAGCAGTGATAGCTCTGGAAACACCATATATTTT,CASSDSSGNTIYF
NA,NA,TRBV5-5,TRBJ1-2,TGTGCCAGCACTCCTGACAGGCTCTATGGCTACACCTTC,CASTPDRLYGYTF
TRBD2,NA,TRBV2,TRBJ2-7,TGTGCCAGCAGGGCTAGCGGGGGTTACGAGCAGTACTTC,CASRASGGYEQYF
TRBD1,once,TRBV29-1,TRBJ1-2,TGCAGCGTCGCGACAGGGTTTGACTATGGCTACACCTTC,CSVATGFDYGYTF
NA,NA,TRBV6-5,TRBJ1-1,TGTGCCAGCAGTCCTACCCGGACAAGGCTTACTGAAGCTTTCTTT,CASSPTRTRLTEAFF
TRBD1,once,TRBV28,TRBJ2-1,TGTGCCAGCAGTCAGATCGGGACAGGGTTCAATGAGCAGTTCTTC,CASSQIGTGFNEQFF
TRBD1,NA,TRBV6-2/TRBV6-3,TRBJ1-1,TGTGCCAGCAGTTACTGGGGACAGGGCTCGACTGAAGCTTTCTTT,CASSYWGQGSTEAFF
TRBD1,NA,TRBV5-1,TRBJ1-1,TGCGCCAGCAGCAGGGACAGTCGTAATACTGAAGCTTTCTTT,CASSRDSRNTEAFF
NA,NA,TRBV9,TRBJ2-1,TGTGCCAGCAGCGTACAGGGCTCCTACAATGAGCAGTTCTTC,CASSVQGSYNEQFF
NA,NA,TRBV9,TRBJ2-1,TGTGCCAGCAGCGTAGCTAGCGTCAGCTCCTACAATGAGCAGTTCTTC,CASSVASVSSYNEQFF
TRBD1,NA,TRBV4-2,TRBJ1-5,TGTGCCAGCAGCCGGACAGGAGATAGCAATCAGCCCCAGCATTTT,CASSRTGDSNQPQHF
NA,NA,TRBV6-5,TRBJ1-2,TGTGCCAGCAACAAACGGGGTAACTATGGCTACACCTTC,CASNKRGNYGYTF